This TCR beta chain stems from a study of a mutant IDH1 vaccine in newly diagnosed glioma. Turning to the study itself: Onset of vaccination occurred 4-6 weeks following radiotherapy alone, or with temozolomide cycles.

Concerning this clone: The antigen is unknown.

The table came from immunoSEQ multiplex PCR; TCRdb's copy has only in-frame clones and leaves some out. The table lists about 25,000 clones, approximately 80% of them singletons. The time point here: week 5, during vaccination. All doses held 300 ug of mutant IDH1 20-mer peptide, with topical imiquimod. Those who donated had recent WHO grade 3 or 4 IDH1-mutant, ATRX-lost astrocytomas. The receptor's source is a man aged 40-55 years with glioma. This material consisted of PBMCs, taken from a glioma patient whose treatment included an IDH1 peptide vaccine.

This CDR3 is CAWSVLRQRGNGYTF. The CDR3 DNA follows: TGTGCCTGGAGTGTACTACGACAGAGGGGGAATGGCTACACCTTC. This chain joins TRBV30 and TRBJ1-2, with a tentative D call TRBD1 (6 bases). With 0 bases removed from V and 6 bases from J, the gap between germline ends came to 17 bases. CDR3 length: 15 residues. Per the germline V gene, CDR1 is GTSNPN and CDR2 is SVGIG (reference sequence).